This TCR beta chain appears in the sequencing data of a study of T cell clones after liver transplantation. Overall study: A pre-transplant mixed lymphocyte reaction with TCRbeta sequencing defined graft-donor-reactive clones followed in post-transplant blood. Apart from a few HCV-positive recipients, transplants were for non-autoimmune, non-viral reasons. Timepoints were pre-transplant, pre-withdrawal, and after withdrawal was completed or failed.

This CDR3 has 16 residues. Germline-derived CDR1 and CDR2 are SGHRS and YFSETQ. Trimming shortened V by 4 bases and J by 0 bases, and 15 bases separated the two germline ends. The repertoire was sequenced with immunoSEQ multiplex PCR; TCRdb's copy has only in-frame clones and lacks some. The sample carries under 12,000 clones, 60% to 85% recorded once. The receptor comes from a human patient who received a liver transplant. Part of the T cells may come from the graft donor. This specimen was CD4+ T cells from blood, taken about 31 months after liver transplant. The rearrangement joins TRBV5-1 to TRBJ2-3; perhaps TRBD2 as D (6 bases). The CDR3: CASSQNLGGSTDTQYF. As DNA, the CDR3 is TGCGCCAGCAGCCAAAACCTTGGGGGGAGCACAGATACGCAGTATTTT. The full variable domain, with the rest looked up from reference TRBV5-1 and TRBJ2-3, is KAGVTQTPRYLIKTRGQQVTLSCSPISGHRSVSWYQQTPGQGLQFLFEYFSETQRNKGNFPGRFSGRQFSNSRSEMNVSTLELGDSALYLCASSQNLGGSTDTQYFGPGTRLTVL.